This T cell receptor beta chain was found in a study of blood T cells in healthy people across ages. PBMCs numbering at least 6.5 million were isolated per sample. CDR1 SQVTM and CDR2 ANQGSEA come from the germline V gene. The germline V and J ends were trimmed by 4 bases and 3 bases, with 7 bases remaining between them. This CDR3 contains 13 residues. Next came a second PCR, run for about 7 to 12 cycles, which used a sample-barcoded 5' primer along with a J-beta primer mix. TCRdb recomputed calls from the 5' RACE reads with MiXCR, one row per CDR3 protein. The sample yields 1.5 million to 2 million distinct CDR3 sequences, 40% to 55% seen once.

Sequenced sample: blood. The chain links TRBV29-1 to TRBJ1-6; no firm D call. The TCR comes from a woman in her thirties or forties in good health. The CDR3 bases are TGCAGCGTTGGGTCCGACTATAATTCACCCCTCCACTTT. This encodes CSVGSDYNSPLHF.